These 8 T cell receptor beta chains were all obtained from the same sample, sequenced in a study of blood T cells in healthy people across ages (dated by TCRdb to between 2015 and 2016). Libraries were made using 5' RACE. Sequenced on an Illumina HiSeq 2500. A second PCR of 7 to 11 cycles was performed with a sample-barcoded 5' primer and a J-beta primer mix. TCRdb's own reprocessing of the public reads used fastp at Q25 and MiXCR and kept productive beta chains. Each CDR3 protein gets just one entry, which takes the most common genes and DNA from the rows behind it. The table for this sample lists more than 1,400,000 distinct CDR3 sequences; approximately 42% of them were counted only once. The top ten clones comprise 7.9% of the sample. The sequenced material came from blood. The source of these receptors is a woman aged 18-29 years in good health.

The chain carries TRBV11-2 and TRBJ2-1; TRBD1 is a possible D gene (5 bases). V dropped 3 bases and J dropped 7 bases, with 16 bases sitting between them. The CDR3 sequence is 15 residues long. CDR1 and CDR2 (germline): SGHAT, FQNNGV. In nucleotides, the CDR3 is TGTGCCAGCAGCTTCCAAGGACAAGGTGGAAATGAGCAGTTCTTC. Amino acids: CASSFQGQGGNEQFF.

The CDR3 DNA sequence: TGCAGTGCTAGAGATTACAGTAGCCTCCAAGAGACCCAGTACTTC. This translates into CSARDYSSLQETQYF. The chain joins TRBV20-1 to TRBJ2-5; D not certain. The CDR3 totals 15 residues. Germline assignment: CDR1 DFQATT and CDR2 SNEGSKA (reference sequence). Trimming stripped 0 bases from V and 1 base from J, with 12 bases between.

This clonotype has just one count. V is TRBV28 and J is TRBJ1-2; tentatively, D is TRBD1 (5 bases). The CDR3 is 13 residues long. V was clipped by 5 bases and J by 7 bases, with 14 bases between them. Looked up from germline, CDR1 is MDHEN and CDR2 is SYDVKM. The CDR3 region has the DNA TGTGCCAGCAGTGTAGGCAGGGAGCTTGGCTACACCTTC. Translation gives CASSVGRELGYTF.

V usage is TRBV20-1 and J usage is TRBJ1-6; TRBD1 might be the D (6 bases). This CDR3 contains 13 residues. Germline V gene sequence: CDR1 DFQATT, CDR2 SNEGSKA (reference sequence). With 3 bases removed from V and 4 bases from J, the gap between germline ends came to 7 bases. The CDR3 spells CSARDSYNSPLHF. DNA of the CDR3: TGCAGTGCTAGGGACAGTTATAATTCACCCCTCCACTTT.

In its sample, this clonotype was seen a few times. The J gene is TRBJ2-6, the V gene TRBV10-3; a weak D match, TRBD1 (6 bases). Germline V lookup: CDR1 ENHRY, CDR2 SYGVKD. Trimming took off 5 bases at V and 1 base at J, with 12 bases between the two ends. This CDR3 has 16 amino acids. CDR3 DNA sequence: TGTGCCATCAGTCAGGGGCGTGTATCTGGGGCCAACGTCCTGACTTTC. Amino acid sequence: CAISQGRVSGANVLTF.

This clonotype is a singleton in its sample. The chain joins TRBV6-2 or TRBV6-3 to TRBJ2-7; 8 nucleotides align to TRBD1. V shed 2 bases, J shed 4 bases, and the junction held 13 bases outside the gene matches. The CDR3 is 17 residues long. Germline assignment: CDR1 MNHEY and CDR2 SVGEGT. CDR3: CASSYPRTGGPLYEQYF. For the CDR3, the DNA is TGTGCCAGCAGTTACCCGCGTACAGGGGGTCCCTTATACGAGCAGTACTTC.

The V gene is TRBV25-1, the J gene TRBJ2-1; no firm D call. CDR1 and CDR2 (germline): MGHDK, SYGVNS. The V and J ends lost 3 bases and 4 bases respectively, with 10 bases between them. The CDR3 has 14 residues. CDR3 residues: CASSDVGYYNEQFF. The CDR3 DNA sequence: TGTGCCAGCAGTGATGTCGGGTATTACAATGAGCAGTTCTTC.

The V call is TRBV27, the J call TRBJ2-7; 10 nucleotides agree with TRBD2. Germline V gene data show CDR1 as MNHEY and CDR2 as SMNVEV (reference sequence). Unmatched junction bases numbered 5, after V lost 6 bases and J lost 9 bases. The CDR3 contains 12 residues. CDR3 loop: CASRPSSGRQYF. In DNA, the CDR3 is TGTGCCAGCAGACCGTCTAGCGGGAGGCAGTACTTC.